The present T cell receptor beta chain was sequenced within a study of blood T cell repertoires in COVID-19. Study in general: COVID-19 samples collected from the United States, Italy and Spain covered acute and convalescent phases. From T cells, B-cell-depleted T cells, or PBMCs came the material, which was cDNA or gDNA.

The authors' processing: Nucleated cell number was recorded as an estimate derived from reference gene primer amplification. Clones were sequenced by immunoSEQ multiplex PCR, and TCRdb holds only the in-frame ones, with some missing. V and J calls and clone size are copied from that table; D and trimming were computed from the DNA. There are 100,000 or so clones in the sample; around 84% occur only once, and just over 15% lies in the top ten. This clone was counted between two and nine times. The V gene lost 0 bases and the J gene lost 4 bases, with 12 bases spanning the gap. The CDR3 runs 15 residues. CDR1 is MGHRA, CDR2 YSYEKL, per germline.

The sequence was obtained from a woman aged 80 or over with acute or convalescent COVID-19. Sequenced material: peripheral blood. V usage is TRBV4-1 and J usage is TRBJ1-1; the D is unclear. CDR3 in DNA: TGCGCCAGCAGCCAAGACCTAAGGGAGTCCACTGAAGCTTTCTTT. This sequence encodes CASSQDLRESTEAFF.